Described below is a single T cell receptor beta chain sequence and its context. CDR1 is SGDLS, CDR2 YYNGEE, per germline. The V end was cut by 0 bases, the J end by 0 bases, with 9 bases between. CDR3 length equals 15 residues. These data belong to a study of shared clonotypes between healthy human individuals. The protocol was immunoSEQ multiplex PCR, while the TCRdb copy is restricted to in-frame clones and leaves out a portion. The sample has about 2.3 million clones, 80% to 95% seen once. The genes are TRBV9 and TRBJ2-5; D is unclear. This clonotype originated in a man between 18 and 35 years old in good health. Some clones in this sample may be carry-over from other donors' samples. Sequenced: naive CD4+ T cells from PBMCs. Subset given: CD45RA+ positively selected. The CDR3 reads CASSVGYINQETQYF. CDR3 nucleotide sequence: TGTGCCAGCAGCGTAGGCTACATTAACCAAGAGACCCAGTACTTC.